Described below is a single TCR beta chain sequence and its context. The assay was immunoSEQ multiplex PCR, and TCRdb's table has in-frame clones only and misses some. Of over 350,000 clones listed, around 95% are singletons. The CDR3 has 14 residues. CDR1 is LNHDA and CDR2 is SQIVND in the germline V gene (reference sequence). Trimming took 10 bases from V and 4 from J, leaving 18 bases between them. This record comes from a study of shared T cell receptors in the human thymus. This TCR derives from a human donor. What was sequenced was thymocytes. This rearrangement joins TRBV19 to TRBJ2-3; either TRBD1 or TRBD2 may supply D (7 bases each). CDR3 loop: CATRRGSGADTQYF. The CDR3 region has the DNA TGTGCCACCCGCAGGGGGAGCGGGGCAGATACGCAGTATTTT. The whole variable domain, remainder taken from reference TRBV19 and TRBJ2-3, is DGGITQSPKYLFRKEGQNVTLSCEQNLNHDAMYWYRQDPGQGLRLIYYSQIVNDFQKGDIAEGYSVSREKKESFPLTVTSAQKNPTAFYLCATRRGSGADTQYFGPGTRLTVL.